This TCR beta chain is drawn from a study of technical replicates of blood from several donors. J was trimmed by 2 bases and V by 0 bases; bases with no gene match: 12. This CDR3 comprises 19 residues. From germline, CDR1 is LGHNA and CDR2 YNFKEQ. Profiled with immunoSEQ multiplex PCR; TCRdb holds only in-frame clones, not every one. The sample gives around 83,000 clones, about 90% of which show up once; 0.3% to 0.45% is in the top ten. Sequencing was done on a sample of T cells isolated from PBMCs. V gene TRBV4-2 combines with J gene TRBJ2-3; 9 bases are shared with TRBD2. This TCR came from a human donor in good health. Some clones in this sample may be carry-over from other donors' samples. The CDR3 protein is CASSQEIRGTSSYTDTQYF. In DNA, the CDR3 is TGTGCCAGCAGCCAAGAAATCAGAGGGACTAGCTCCTACACAGATACGCAGTATTTT.